This T cell receptor (beta chain) was profiled in a study of quantifying T cell responses using KT2 cells. Study in general: TCR alpha and beta constant-region primers primed reverse transcription of RNA. The T4 ligation step was estimated to exceed 9.5% efficiency under optimum conditions.

The cDNA 3' end received a ligated oligonucleotide with a UMI. The first PCR ran 3 to 5 cycles with an equimolar RC1.1 and RC1.2 beta primer mix. From the second PCR onward, TCR alpha and beta chains were processed separately. TCRdb analysed the UMI-ligation and nested PCR reads with MiXCR anew, one entry per CDR3 protein. Of tens of thousands of distinct CDR3 sequences in the sample, approximately 10% were seen once. Unfractionated PBMC were spiked with known numbers of KT2 clone cells. Germline V gene lookup returns CDR1 MGHRA and CDR2 YSYEKL. The CDR3 sequence is 14 residues long. V gave up 4 bases and J gave up 0 bases, with 10 bases separating them. This clonotype has a count of ten or more. The antigen remains unidentified. Study-wide results and caveats: Counts of KT2 alpha and beta sequences rose linearly with the number of KT2 cells added.

The origin of this receptor is a human donor. This chain connects TRBV4-1 to TRBJ2-7; tentatively, D is TRBD2 (6 bases). Sequenced input: PBMCs spiked with cells of the T cell clone KT2. CDR3 protein: CASSPRGSSYEQYF. CDR3 nucleotide sequence: TGCGCCAGCAGCCCGCGGGGTAGCTCCTACGAGCAGTACTTC.